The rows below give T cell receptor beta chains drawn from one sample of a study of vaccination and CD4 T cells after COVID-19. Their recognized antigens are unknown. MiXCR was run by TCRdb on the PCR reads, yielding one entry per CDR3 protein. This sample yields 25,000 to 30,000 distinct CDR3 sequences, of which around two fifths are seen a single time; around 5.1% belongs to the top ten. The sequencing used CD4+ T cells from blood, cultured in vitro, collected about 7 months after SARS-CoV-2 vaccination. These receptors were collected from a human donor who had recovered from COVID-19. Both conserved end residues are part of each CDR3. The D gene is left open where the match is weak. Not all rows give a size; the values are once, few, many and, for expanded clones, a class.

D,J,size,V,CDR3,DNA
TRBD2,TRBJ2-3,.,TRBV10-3,CAISTGTSGFTDTQYF,TGTGCCATCAGTACCGGGACTAGCGGTTTCACAGATACGCAGTATTTT
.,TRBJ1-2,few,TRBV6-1,CATQEFNYGYTF,TGTGCCACCCAGGAATTTAACTATGGCTACACCTTC
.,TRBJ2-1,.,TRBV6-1,CASSGSGVRHNEQFF,TGTGCCAGCAGTGGGTCGGGGGTTCGTCACAATGAGCAGTTCTTC
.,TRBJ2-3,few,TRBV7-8,CASSPPSDTQYF,TGTGCCAGCAGCCCCCCGTCTGATACGCAGTATTTT
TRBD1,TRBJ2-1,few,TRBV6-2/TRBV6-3,CASSGTAYNEQFF,TGTGCCAGCAGTGGGACAGCCTACAATGAGCAGTTCTTC
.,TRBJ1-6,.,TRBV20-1,CSARASSYNSPLHF,TGCAGTGCTAGAGCTAGCTCCTATAATTCACCCCTCCACTTT
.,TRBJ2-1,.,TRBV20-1,CSASEDSSGYNEQFF,TGCAGTGCTAGTGAAGATAGTAGCGGATACAATGAGCAGTTCTTC
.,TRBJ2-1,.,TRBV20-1,CSSGAHNEQFF,TGCAGTTCGGGCGCGCACAATGAGCAGTTCTTC
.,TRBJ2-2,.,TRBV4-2,CASSRPTGELFF,TGTGCCAGCAGCCGGCCGACCGGGGAGCTGTTTTTT
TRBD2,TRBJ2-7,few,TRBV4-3,CASSQGLAEAYEQYF,TGCGCCAGCAGCCAAGGTCTAGCGGAGGCCTACGAGCAGTACTTC
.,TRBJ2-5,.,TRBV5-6,CASSSAGSGETQYF,TGTGCCAGCAGCTCGGCAGGGAGTGGAGAGACCCAGTACTTC
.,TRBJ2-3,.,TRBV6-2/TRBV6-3,CASSDRVEDTQYF,TGTGCCAGCAGTGATCGTGTGGAAGATACGCAGTATTTT
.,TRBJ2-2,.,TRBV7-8,CASSLSLNTGELFF,TGTGCCAGCAGCTTAAGTCTTAACACCGGGGAGCTGTTTTTT
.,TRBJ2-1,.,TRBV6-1,CASSPQTGVSYNEQFF,TGTGCCAGCAGCCCCCAGACAGGAGTCTCCTACAATGAGCAGTTCTTC
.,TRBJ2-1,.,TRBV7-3,CASSPTIGGEQFF,TGTGCCAGCAGCCCCACGATAGGCGGAGAGCAGTTCTTC
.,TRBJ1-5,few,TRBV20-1,CSARRAFNQPQHF,TGCAGTGCTCGCCGGGCCTTCAATCAGCCCCAGCATTTT
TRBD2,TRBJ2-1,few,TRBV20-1,CSARITSGSGGQFF,TGCAGTGCTAGAATCACTAGCGGGAGCGGGGGGCAGTTCTTC
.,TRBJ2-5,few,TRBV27,CASSLGGLLQETQYF,TGTGCCAGCAGTTTAGGCGGTTTATTACAAGAGACCCAGTACTTC
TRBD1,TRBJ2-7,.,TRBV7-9,CASSYGQGEYEQYF,TGTGCCAGCAGCTATGGACAGGGGGAATACGAGCAGTACTTC
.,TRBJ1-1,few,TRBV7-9,CASSLGRGGANTEAFF,TGTGCCAGCAGCTTGGGTCGCGGGGGGGCGAACACTGAAGCTTTCTTT
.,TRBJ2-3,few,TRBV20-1,CSARGVARSDTQYF,TGCAGTGCTAGGGGGGTAGCGAGATCAGATACGCAGTATTTT
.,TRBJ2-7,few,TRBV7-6,CASSSSWEQYF,TGTGCCAGCAGCTCTTCCTGGGAGCAGTACTTC
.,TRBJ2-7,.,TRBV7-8,CASSPFLYEQYF,TGTGCCAGCAGCCCCTTCCTCTACGAGCAGTACTTC
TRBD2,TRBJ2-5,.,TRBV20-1,CSAPTSGRARNVQETQYF,TGCAGTGCTCCGACTAGCGGGAGGGCCCGTAATGTGCAAGAGACCCAGTACTTC
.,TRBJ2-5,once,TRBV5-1,CASSFRAPGHLSYQETQYF,TGCGCCAGCAGCTTTAGGGCCCCCGGCCACCTGTCGTACCAAGAGACCCAGTACTTC
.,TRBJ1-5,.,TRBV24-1,CATSDGTYSNQPQHF,TGTGCCACCAGTGATGGGACTTATAGCAATCAGCCCCAGCATTTT
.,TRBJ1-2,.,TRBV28,CASSLLVGGYYGYTF,TGTGCCAGCAGTTTACTAGTGGGGGGTTATTATGGCTACACCTTC
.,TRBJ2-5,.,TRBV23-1,CASSPKDGHQETQYF,TGCGCCAGCAGCCCAAAGGACGGCCACCAAGAGACCCAGTACTTC
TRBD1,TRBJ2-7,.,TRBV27,CASSSPSGTGSYEQYF,TGTGCCAGCAGTTCCCCCTCCGGGACAGGGTCCTACGAGCAGTACTTC
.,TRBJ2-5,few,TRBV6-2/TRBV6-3,CASSYSSWYREEETQYF,TGTGCCAGCAGTTACTCGTCTTGGTATAGGGAAGAAGAGACCCAGTACTTC
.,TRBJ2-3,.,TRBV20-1,CSASSTYTDTQYF,TGCAGTGCTAGCTCCACCTACACAGATACGCAGTATTTT
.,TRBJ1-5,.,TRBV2,CASRSRSNQPQHF,TGTGCCAGCAGATCCAGGAGCAATCAGCCCCAGCATTTT
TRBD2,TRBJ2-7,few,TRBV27,CASSSSGSVYEQYF,TGTGCCAGCAGTTCCAGCGGGAGCGTCTACGAGCAGTACTTC
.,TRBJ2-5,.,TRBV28,CASSLVQDQETQYF,TGTGCCAGCAGCCTCGTCCAGGACCAAGAGACCCAGTACTTC
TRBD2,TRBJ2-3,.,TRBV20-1,CSARSGSPDTQYF,TGCAGTGCTAGAAGCGGGAGTCCAGATACGCAGTATTTT
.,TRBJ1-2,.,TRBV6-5,CASSYSGADYGYTF,TGTGCCAGCAGTTACTCGGGGGCAGACTATGGCTACACCTTC